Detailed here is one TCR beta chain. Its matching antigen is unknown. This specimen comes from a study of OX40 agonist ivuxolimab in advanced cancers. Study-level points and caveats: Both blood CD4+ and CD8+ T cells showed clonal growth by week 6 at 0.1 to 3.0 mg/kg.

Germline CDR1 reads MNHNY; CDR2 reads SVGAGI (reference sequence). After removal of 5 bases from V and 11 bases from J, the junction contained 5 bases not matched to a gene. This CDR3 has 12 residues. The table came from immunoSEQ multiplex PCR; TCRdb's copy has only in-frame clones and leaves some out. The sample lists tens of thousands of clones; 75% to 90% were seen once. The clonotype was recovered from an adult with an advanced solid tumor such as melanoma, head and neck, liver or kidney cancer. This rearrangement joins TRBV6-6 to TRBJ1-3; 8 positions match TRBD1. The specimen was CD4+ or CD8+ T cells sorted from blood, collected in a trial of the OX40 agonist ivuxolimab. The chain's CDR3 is CASSIGTGPIYF. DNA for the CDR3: TGTGCCAGCAGTATCGGGACAGGTCCCATATATTTT.